Described below is a single TCR beta chain sequence and its context. The antigen it recognizes is unknown. Within one base of it there is no much larger clone, and no base qualities were kept. Collaborating institutions collected whole blood in K2EDTA tubes following their own protocols. For TCRbeta analysis, collaborator samples were shipped as frozen whole blood, as isolated PBMCs, or as DNA extracted from either sample type. TCRbeta CDR3 regions were amplified from genomic DNA using the immunoSEQ Assay, a bias-controlled multiplex PCR. On the study's bioinformatics: Within the assay, amplification of reference gene primers was used to estimate how many nucleated cells each sample contained. To quantify the absolute abundance of each unique TCRbeta CDR3 rearrangement, sequence reads were collapsed and filtered. For each sample, productive Simpson clonality was calculated by taking the square root of Simpson's diversity index across productive rearrangements. In its TCRdb copy, this immuneACCESS table keeps in-frame sequences only and misses some clones. Where compared with another copy, unresolved V genes explain less than half of these, and the others have no known cause. For V, J and clone size, that table is used; D and trimming come from the DNA. The sample table shows 150,000 to 200,000 clones, and 85% to 90% are seen once. 7% of the sample goes to the ten largest clones.

The germline V gene encodes CDR1 SGDLS and CDR2 YYNGEE. V is pared back by 0 bases and J by 6 bases, with 17 bases lying between the germline termini. There are 16 amino acids in the CDR3, from cysteine to phenylalanine inclusive. CDR3 DNA only is kept here, 48 bases in frame from base 1. The source of the sample is a study of blood T cell repertoires in COVID-19 (dated by TCRdb to 2020 to 2022). Looking at the study overall: Collaborator samples came from the United States, Italy and Spain and covered acute and convalescent phases of COVID-19. The material from the prospective study consisted of cDNA or gDNA derived from T cells, B-cell-depleted T cells, or PBMCs. The dataset comprised deeply sampled blood TCRbeta repertoires from subjects exposed to, actively infected with, or recovered from COVID-19. The repertoires were made available in a free public database intended to serve as a resource for research on the immune response to SARS-CoV-2. The samples were drawn from two sources: the first 160 participants of the ongoing ImmuneRACE study, and 1,200 or so subjects contributed by 6 global collaborators. Sample metadata almost always included a de-identified subject ID, COVID-19 status, age in years and sex. Where available, HLA class I and class II types were taken from metadata supplied by the sample provider and were not determined by assay-based typing. The investigation overall reported the following: The quantity of clinical and demographic metadata differed by source and by participant and was supplied without curation.

The sequenced material came from peripheral blood. This receptor was obtained from an elderly woman in a cohort sampled during active or convalescent COVID-19. Rearrangement joined TRBV9 to TRBJ2-3; the D region possibly corresponds to TRBD1 (6 bases align). The DNA is as follows: TGTGCCAGCAGCGTAGTGCAGGGGATCATAGGGGATACGCAGTATTTT. Its protein reads: CASSVVQGIIGDTQYF.